This paragraph reports one T cell receptor (beta chain). The germline V gene encodes CDR1 SGDLS and CDR2 YYNGEE. The CDR3 is 15 amino acids. Trimming took off 0 bases at V and 9 bases at J, with 17 bases between the two ends. TCRdb's copy holds only in-frame clones and misses some; the assay was immunoSEQ multiplex PCR. The sample holds around 100,000 clones; around 91% are singletons and the top ten take under 60%. This sample was taken from a study of T cell responses to AZD1222 COVID-19 vaccine. The receptor comes from an adult in good health. The chain recombines TRBV9 with TRBJ2-3; D tentatively reads TRBD1 or TRBD2 (5 bases each). Sequencing used peripheral blood, obtained on day 0 of AZD1222 vaccination. CDR3 bases: TGTGCCAGCAGCGTAGGGGTCCAGAGAGGGGAGACGCAGTATTTT. It translates to CASSVGVQRGETQYF.